This entry concerns a single T cell receptor beta chain. The entry originates in a study of T cell responses to AZD1222 COVID-19 vaccine. This CDR3 region has 19 residues. In germline, CDR1 is SGHTA, CDR2 FQGNSA. V lost 3 bases to trimming and J lost 0 bases, with 24 bases between them. Generated by immunoSEQ multiplex PCR, the TCRdb table keeps only in-frame clones and is missing some. The table has 85,000 to 120,000 clones, about 90% seen once. Sequencing was performed on peripheral blood, taken 28 days after the second AZD1222 dose. The TCR was taken from an adult who received the AZD1222 COVID-19 vaccine. This chain joins TRBV7-2 and TRBJ2-7; D gene uncertain. The CDR3 nucleotides are TGTGCCAGCAGCTTCGACCTTGCCGCGGCGCAGGCCCACTCCTACGAGCAGTACTTC. This encodes CASSFDLAAAQAHSYEQYF.